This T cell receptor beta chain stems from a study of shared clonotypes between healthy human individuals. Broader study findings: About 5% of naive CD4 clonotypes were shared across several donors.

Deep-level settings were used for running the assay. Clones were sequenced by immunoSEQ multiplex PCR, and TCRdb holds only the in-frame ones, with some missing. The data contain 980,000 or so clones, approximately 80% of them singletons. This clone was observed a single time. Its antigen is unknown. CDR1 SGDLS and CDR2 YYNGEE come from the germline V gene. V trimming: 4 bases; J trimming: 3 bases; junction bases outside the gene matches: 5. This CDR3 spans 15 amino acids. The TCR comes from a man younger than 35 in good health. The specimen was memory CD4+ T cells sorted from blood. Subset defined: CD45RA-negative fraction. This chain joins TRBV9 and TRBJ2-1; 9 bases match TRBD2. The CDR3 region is CASSLAGDLYNEQFF. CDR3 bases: TGTGCCAGCAGCTTAGCGGGAGACCTCTACAATGAGCAGTTCTTC.